A selection of T cell receptor beta chains follows, all from one sample in a study of blood T cells in healthy people across ages. TCRdb processed the 5' RACE reads anew with MiXCR; each CDR3 protein has one entry. The table lists some 900,000 distinct CDR3 sequences, 29% of them singletons. The sample comprised blood. These receptors were collected from an elderly woman in good health. CDR3s include the opening cysteine and the closing phenylalanine or tryptophan. Fields, in order: CDR3 protein, CDR3 DNA, J gene, V gene, clone size, D gene. A D gene is named only where the DNA matches it firmly. For some rows the clone size is stated as once, few or many, or as a class when expanded; others skip it.

cdr3_aa: CASRKQGGTYGYTF
cdr3_nt: TGTGCCAGCAGGAAACAGGGGGGGACCTATGGCTACACCTTC
j_call: TRBJ1-2
v_call: TRBV6-5
clone_size: .
d_call: TRBD1

cdr3_aa: CASSGGTSGGNGETQYF
cdr3_nt: TGTGCCAGCAGTGGGGGGACTAGCGGGGGAAATGGAGAGACCCAGTACTTC
j_call: TRBJ2-5
v_call: TRBV2
clone_size: few
d_call: TRBD2

cdr3_aa: CASSPLQGTEAFF
cdr3_nt: TGTGCCAGCAGCCCGTTGCAGGGAACTGAAGCTTTCTTT
j_call: TRBJ1-1
v_call: TRBV3-1
clone_size: many
d_call: .

cdr3_aa: CASSLTSVGGYTF
cdr3_nt: TGTGCCAGCAGTTTAACTTCCGTAGGTGGCTACACCTTC
j_call: TRBJ1-2
v_call: TRBV28
clone_size: .
d_call: .

cdr3_aa: CASSVGTGFYGYTF
cdr3_nt: TGTGCCAGCAGCGTAGGGACAGGGTTTTATGGCTACACCTTC
j_call: TRBJ1-2
v_call: TRBV9
clone_size: many
d_call: TRBD1

cdr3_aa: CASSPESTSEKLFF
cdr3_nt: TGCGCCAGCAGCCCGGAATCCACTAGTGAAAAACTGTTTTTT
j_call: TRBJ1-4
v_call: TRBV5-1
clone_size: .
d_call: .

cdr3_aa: CASSVDLGRGGYTF
cdr3_nt: TGTGCCAGCAGCGTAGATCTGGGGAGGGGAGGCTACACCTTC
j_call: TRBJ1-2
v_call: TRBV9
clone_size: few
d_call: .

cdr3_aa: CASSYYTNSPLHF
cdr3_nt: TGTGCCAGCAGTTACTATACAAATTCACCCCTCCACTTT
j_call: TRBJ1-6
v_call: TRBV6-5
clone_size: few
d_call: .

cdr3_aa: CASSFKTGAYEQYF
cdr3_nt: TGTGCCAGCAGCTTTAAGACAGGGGCCTACGAGCAGTACTTC
j_call: TRBJ2-7
v_call: TRBV5-6
clone_size: few
d_call: TRBD1

cdr3_aa: CASSATGRPYEQYF
cdr3_nt: TGTGCCAGCAGCGCCACAGGGAGACCCTACGAGCAGTACTTC
j_call: TRBJ2-7
v_call: TRBV9
clone_size: .
d_call: .

cdr3_aa: CASSVGQVGYNEQFF
cdr3_nt: TGCGCCAGCAGTGTAGGACAGGTAGGCTACAATGAGCAGTTCTTC
j_call: TRBJ2-1
v_call: TRBV4-1
clone_size: many
d_call: TRBD1

cdr3_aa: CASSVQSSYEQYF
cdr3_nt: TGTGCCAGCAGCGTCCAAAGCTCCTACGAGCAGTACTTC
j_call: TRBJ2-7
v_call: TRBV7-2
clone_size: .
d_call: .

cdr3_aa: CAIRTGAYEQYF
cdr3_nt: TGTGCCATCAGGACAGGGGCCTACGAGCAGTACTTC
j_call: TRBJ2-7
v_call: TRBV7-2
clone_size: many
d_call: TRBD1

cdr3_aa: CASSPRVSYNEQFF
cdr3_nt: TGTGCCAGCAGCCCCCGGGTCTCCTACAATGAGCAGTTCTTC
j_call: TRBJ2-1
v_call: TRBV7-2
clone_size: many
d_call: .

cdr3_aa: CASSSLNRDTLSNQPQHF
cdr3_nt: TGTGCCAGCAGTTCCTTAAACCGGGACACTCTTAGCAATCAGCCCCAGCATTTT
j_call: TRBJ1-5
v_call: TRBV12-3/TRBV12-4
clone_size: few
d_call: .

cdr3_aa: CASSYQETGGGQPQHF
cdr3_nt: TGTGCCAGCAGTTACCAAGAAACAGGGGGTGGTCAGCCCCAGCATTTT
j_call: TRBJ1-5
v_call: TRBV2
clone_size: many
d_call: TRBD1

cdr3_aa: CASRSTGGASYEQYF
cdr3_nt: TGTGCCAGCAGATCCACAGGGGGTGCGAGCTACGAGCAGTACTTC
j_call: TRBJ2-7
v_call: TRBV7-2
clone_size: many
d_call: TRBD1

cdr3_aa: CASSPPLPGPGNTIYF
cdr3_nt: TGTGCCAGCTCACCACCGTTGCCGGGGCCTGGAAACACCATATATTTT
j_call: TRBJ1-3
v_call: TRBV18
clone_size: few
d_call: .

cdr3_aa: CTSSSGLAGGRETRYF
cdr3_nt: TGTACCAGCAGCTCGGGACTAGCGGGGGGCAGAGAGACCCGGTACTTC
j_call: TRBJ2-5
v_call: TRBV7-2
clone_size: .
d_call: TRBD2

cdr3_aa: CASSSRGTGGNQPQHF
cdr3_nt: TGTGCCAGCAGTTCCAGAGGGACAGGAGGCAATCAGCCCCAGCATTTT
j_call: TRBJ1-5
v_call: TRBV7-2
clone_size: many
d_call: TRBD1

cdr3_aa: CASSQGFKSTDTQYF
cdr3_nt: TGTGCCAGCAGCCAAGGATTTAAGAGCACAGATACGCAGTATTTT
j_call: TRBJ2-3
v_call: TRBV14
clone_size: many
d_call: .

cdr3_aa: CASSFKELAGPQETQYF
cdr3_nt: TGTGCCAGCAGCTTCAAGGAACTAGCGGGGCCTCAAGAGACCCAGTACTTC
j_call: TRBJ2-5
v_call: TRBV27
clone_size: .
d_call: TRBD2

cdr3_aa: CASSSFILGGTEAFF
cdr3_nt: TGTGCCAGCAGCTCATTCATCCTCGGGGGTACTGAAGCTTTCTTT
j_call: TRBJ1-1
v_call: TRBV5-6
clone_size: .
d_call: .

cdr3_aa: CASSQDTMSALHF
cdr3_nt: TGTGCCAGCAGCCAAGATACCATGTCGGCCCTCCACTTT
j_call: TRBJ1-6
v_call: TRBV14
clone_size: .
d_call: .

cdr3_aa: CASSLWGAGETLYF
cdr3_nt: TGTGCCAGCAGTTTGTGGGGGGCCGGGGAGACCCTGTACTTC
j_call: TRBJ2-5
v_call: TRBV12-3/TRBV12-4
clone_size: .
d_call: .